These 27 T cell receptor beta chains were all obtained from the same sample, sequenced in a study of Graves' ophthalmopathy and Graves' hyperthyroidism. RNA transcripts served as template for amplifying TCR beta CDR3 sequences. The first round was an RT-PCR with HTBI primers, and the second round was a multiplex PCR. One entry per CDR3 protein results from TCRdb running MiXCR on the multiplex PCR reads. The table records over a million distinct CDR3 sequences, 35% to 45% of them present only once. Sequenced sample: peripheral blood or thyroid tissue (not recorded which). All receptors derive from an adult man with Graves' hyperthyroidism.

The V and J genes are TRBV6-5 and TRBJ1-1, with 7 bases lining up with TRBD1. In germline, CDR1 is MNHEY, CDR2 SVGAGI. The CDR3 length is 14 residues. Trimming cost V 5 bases and J 12 bases; bases outside gene matches: 15. CDR3 residues: CASSGSQGQRTTFF. The CDR3 nucleotides are TGTGCCAGCAGTGGCTCACAGGGACAGCGTACAACTTTCTTT.

The gene calls are TRBV11-2 and TRBJ1-5; D gene ambiguous. The CDR3 is 15 residues long. V shed 5 bases and J shed 1 base, with 12 bases lying between them. Per the germline V gene, CDR1 is SGHAT and CDR2 is FQNNGV. CDR3 DNA: TGTGCCAGCAGCCCAGAAGTTGGGAGCAATCAGCCCCAGCATTTT. This encodes CASSPEVGSNQPQHF.

This clonotype has more than one count but fewer than ten. V is TRBV6-5 and J is TRBJ1-5; D is possibly TRBD1 (6 bases). CDR1 is MNHEY and CDR2 is SVGAGI in the germline V gene. The CDR3 runs 14 residues. Trimming shortened V by 3 bases and J by 9 bases, and 15 bases separated the two germline ends. CDR3 in amino acids: CASSYPAGTSPQHF. The CDR3 coding sequence is TGTGCCAGCAGTTATCCAGCGGGGACATCGCCCCAGCATTTT.

J is TRBJ2-7 and V is TRBV15; D not resolved. Trimming took 3 bases from V and 5 from J, leaving 8 bases between them. Germline V gives CDR1 LNHNV, CDR2 YYDKDF (reference sequence). This CDR3 comprises 12 residues. CDR3 amino acids: CATSSSVNEQYF. The CDR3 DNA sequence: TGTGCCACCAGCAGTTCGGTGAACGAGCAGTACTTC.

The genes are TRBV12-3 or TRBV12-4 and TRBJ2-2, with a tentative D call TRBD1 (7 bases). CDR3 size: 12 residues. The V and J ends lost 9 bases and 11 bases respectively, with 16 bases between them. This chain's CDR3 is CASRQGLGELFF. The CDR3, as DNA: TGTGCCAGTAGACAGGGACTCGGCGAGCTGTTTTTT.

This clonotype was counted a few times. The genes are TRBV28 and TRBJ1-1; D gene unclear. The CDR3 extends over 14 amino acids. Trimming pared 6 bases from V and 0 bases from J, leaving 11 bases between. From germline, CDR1 is MDHEN and CDR2 SYDVKM. The CDR3 is CASSPMTLNTEAFF. For the CDR3, the DNA is TGTGCCAGCAGCCCTATGACACTGAACACTGAAGCTTTCTTT.

This clonotype was counted a single time. The V gene is TRBV25-1, the J gene TRBJ1-1; 8 nucleotides agree with TRBD1. This CDR3 region has 13 residues. Germline V gene lookup returns CDR1 MGHDK and CDR2 SYGVNS. CDR3 bases: TGTGCTAGAGTCGACAGGGGCTACACTGAAGCTTTCTTT. Translated, it gives CARVDRGYTEAFF.

As DNA, the CDR3 is TGTGCCAGCAGCTTAGTCCTGGCAGAACGGGGGTCACCCCTCCACTTT. Protein: CASSLVLAERGSPLHF. The V and J genes are TRBV7-6 and TRBJ1-6; possibly TRBD1 for D (5 bases). The CDR3 length is 16 residues. V lost 1 base to trimming and J lost 10 bases, with 17 bases between them. CDR1 is SGHVS, CDR2 FNYEAQ, per germline. The full variable domain, its missing parts supplied by reference TRBV7-6 and TRBJ1-6, is GAGVSQSPRYKVTKRGQDVALRCDPISGHVSLYWYRQALGQGPEFLTYFNYEAQQDKSGLPNDRFSAERPEGSISTLTIQRTEQRDSAMYRCASSLVLAERGSPLHFGNGTRLTVT.

This clonotype was seen repeatedly, ten times or more. This sequence joins TRBV10-3 and TRBJ2-7; D perhaps matches TRBD2 (6 bases). Trimming pared 6 bases from V and 1 base from J, leaving 25 bases between. Germline CDR1 ENHRY, CDR2 SYGVKD. The CDR3 has 18 residues. The chain's CDR3 is CAIRDPAGFGRLSYEQYF. CDR3 nucleotide sequence: TGTGCCATCAGGGACCCGGCGGGATTTGGGCGACTTTCCTACGAGCAGTACTTC.

This chain uses TRBV5-1 with TRBJ2-2, with TRBD2 identical over 12 bases. Germline values: CDR1 SGHRS, CDR2 YFSETQ. The CDR3 is 16 amino acids. Trimming removed 5 bases from V and 4 bases from J; junction bases left unmatched: 6. The CDR3 is CASRTSGSLGTGELFF. The DNA for the CDR3 is TGCGCCAGCAGGACTAGCGGGAGTTTGGGCACCGGGGAGCTGTTTTTT.

This clonotype was seen only once. The CDR3 does not close with the conserved phenylalanine or tryptophan, likely indicating a read error. This chain links TRBV29-1 with TRBJ2-7; D is ambiguous. V lost 4 bases and J 3 bases, leaving 10 bases between the germline ends. This CDR3 comprises 12 residues. Germline CDR1 SQVTM, CDR2 ANQGSEA. CDR3 region: CSVGHLDYEQYY. DNA for the CDR3: TGCAGCGTTGGACACCTCGACTACGAGCAGTACTAC.

This clonotype was observed many times. The chain carries TRBV15 and TRBJ2-7; possibly TRBD1 for D (5 bases). This CDR3 comprises 13 residues. V lost 0 bases and J lost 5, with 8 bases in between. The V gene's germline CDR1 is LNHNV and CDR2 YYDKDF (reference sequence). This CDR3 is CATSRDQGNEQYF. For the CDR3, the DNA is TGTGCCACCAGCAGAGACCAGGGTAACGAGCAGTACTTC.

This clonotype was picked up many times. The V and J genes are TRBV29-1 and TRBJ2-5, with 10 bases lining up with TRBD2. CDR3 size: 15 residues. Per germline, CDR1 SQVTM and CDR2 ANQGSEA. V lost 3 bases and J lost 4; bases outside the gene matches: 8. In DNA form, the CDR3 reads TGCAGCGTTGAGGTTAGCGGGAGGACTCGAGAGACCCAGTACTTC. This codes for CSVEVSGRTRETQYF.

This clonotype occurred many times. Its ends do not fully match the called genes, so a read error is possible. The chain links TRBV29-1 to TRBJ1-2; D is unclear. CDR1 is SQVTM, CDR2 ANQGSEA, per germline. The CDR3 consists of 9 residues. CDR3 protein: CSVDTGEDF. CDR3 in DNA: TGCAGCGTTGATACTGGGGAAGACTTC. The whole variable domain, remainder taken from reference TRBV29-1 and TRBJ1-2, is SAVISQKPSRDICQRGTSLTIQCQVDSQVTMMFWYRQQPGQSLTLIATANQGSEATYESGFVIDKFPISRPNLTFSTLTVSNMSPEDSSIYLCSVDTGEDFGSGTRLTVV.

This clonotype was observed a few times. The rearrangement links TRBV5-5 to TRBJ2-7; 7 nucleotides align to TRBD2. The CDR3 loop spans 14 amino acids. V was clipped by 4 bases and J by 3 bases; unmatched bases: 7. Germline-derived CDR1 and CDR2 are SGHKS and YYEKEE (reference sequence). The CDR3 sequence: CASSLTSDFYEQYF. CDR3 DNA: TGTGCCAGCAGCCTTACTAGCGATTTCTACGAGCAGTACTTC.

Many counts were recorded for this clonotype. V usage is TRBV19 and J usage is TRBJ1-1; a weak D match, TRBD1 (5 bases). This CDR3 has 13 amino acids. V was pared by 8 bases and J by 0 bases, with 10 bases between. Germline V gives CDR1 LNHDA, CDR2 SQIVND (reference sequence). CDR3 protein: CASWTTMNTEAFF. In DNA, the CDR3 is TGTGCCAGTTGGACAACCATGAACACTGAAGCTTTCTTT.

This chain links TRBV12-3 or TRBV12-4 with TRBJ2-5; 8 bases line up with TRBD1. V gave up 2 bases and J gave up 1 base; unmatched junction bases: 9. This CDR3 region has 17 residues. CDR3 residues: CASSLTGGMASQETQYF. CDR3 coding DNA: TGTGCCAGCAGTTTAACAGGGGGGATGGCTTCCCAAGAGACCCAGTACTTC.

This clonotype came up many times. V gene TRBV15 combines with J gene TRBJ1-5; 8 nucleotides line up with TRBD1. The V and J ends lost 8 bases and 6 bases, in that order; junction bases with no gene match: 6. CDR3 length: 13 residues. The germline gives CDR1 LNHNV, CDR2 YYDKDF (reference sequence). CDR3 bases: TGTGCCACCGCCGTACAGGGGGGTCAGCCCCAGCATTTT. Its protein is CATAVQGGQPQHF.

The V and J genes are TRBV7-9 and TRBJ1-2, with a tentative D call TRBD1 (6 bases). CDR3 length: 15 residues. In germline, CDR1 is SEHNR, CDR2 FQNEAQ (reference sequence). V was pared by 0 bases and J by 11 bases, with 19 bases between. The CDR3 sequence: CASSLAPGQPPAYTF. In nucleotides, the CDR3 is TGTGCCAGCAGCTTAGCCCCTGGACAGCCTCCAGCGTACACCTTC. Looking up the rest from reference TRBV7-9 and TRBJ1-2 gives the full variable domain: DTGVSQNPRHKITKRGQNVTFRCDPISEHNRLYWYRQTLGQGPEFLTYFQNEAQLEKSRLLSDRFSAERPKGSFSTLEIQRTEQGDSAMYLCASSLAPGQPPAYTFGSGTRLTVV.

Here the CDR3 reads CASSPGGGWPGAEAFF. CDR3 nucleotide sequence: TGTGCCAGCTCACCGGGGGGGGGGTGGCCCGGAGCTGAAGCTTTCTTT. The chain has TRBV9 and TRBJ1-1; TRBD1 is a possible D gene (5 bases). Germline V gene data show CDR1 as SGDLS and CDR2 as YYNGEE. The CDR3 spans 16 residues. Trimming removed 7 bases at V and 6 bases at J, with 25 bases between.

Worth noting for this clonotype: A single base separates this from a much larger clone, so it may be a read error. The CDR3 region has the DNA TGTGCCAGCGGCTTAGGTTATTGGGATACTAACTATGGCTACACCTTC. It is translated as CASGLGYWDTNYGYTF. This sequence joins TRBV7-2 and TRBJ1-2; D remains ambiguous. CDR3 length equals 16 residues. CDR1 is SGHTA, CDR2 FQGNSA, per germline.

The table lists this clonotype with many counts. The chain is built from TRBV25-1 and TRBJ2-2, with D unresolved. The CDR3 length is 12 residues. With 4 bases removed from V and 7 bases from J, the gap between germline ends came to 7 bases. Germline CDR1 and CDR2: MGHDK and SYGVNS. CDR3 bases: TGTGCCAGCAGTGCTCTGCTCGGGGAGCTGTTTTTT. It yields the protein CASSALLGELFF.

This clonotype was seen many times. The chain carries TRBV10-3 and TRBJ2-7; D may be TRBD1 or TRBD2 (5 bases each). The CDR3 length is 13 residues. Germline CDR1 ENHRY, CDR2 SYGVKD. Trimming took 6 bases from V and 2 from J, leaving 11 bases between them. The CDR3 DNA reads TGTGCCATCAGCCCGGGACGGGCCTACGAGCAGTACTTC. Its translation: CAISPGRAYEQYF.

This clonotype came up many times. The rearrangement joins TRBV12-3 or TRBV12-4 to TRBJ1-2; the D is unclear. The CDR3 consists of 14 residues. Between the trimmed V and J ends, which lost 1 base and 5 bases, there was a span of 11 bases. The CDR3 DNA is TGTGCCAGCAGTTTAGTCGGCGGGTTATATGGCTACACCTTC. Its translation is CASSLVGGLYGYTF.

CDR3 in DNA: TGTGCCAGCAGTGAGGGGGCGCTTGGGGAGCTGTTTTTT. It yields the protein CASSEGALGELFF. V and J are TRBV6-2 or TRBV6-3 and TRBJ2-2; 7 nucleotides line up with TRBD1. CDR1 MNHEY and CDR2 SVGEGT come from the germline V gene. This CDR3 spans 13 amino acids. V shed 5 bases, J shed 8 bases, and the junction held 5 bases outside the gene matches.

This chain uses TRBV20-1 with TRBJ2-7, with 10 nucleotides matching TRBD2. This CDR3 contains 15 residues. CDR1 and CDR2 (germline): DFQATT, SNEGSKA (reference sequence). The CDR3 loop is CTKTRLAGTAYEQYF. CDR3 bases: TGCACCAAAACCCGACTAGCGGGTACCGCCTACGAGCAGTACTTC.

The sample holds many counts of this clonotype. The rearrangement joins TRBV4-1 to TRBJ2-6; D is unresolved. Per germline, CDR1 MGHRA and CDR2 YSYEKL. The CDR3 length is 15 residues. Trimming shortened V by 2 bases and J by 0 bases, and 5 bases separated the two germline ends. CDR3 in DNA: TGCGCCAGCAGCCAACGTAGCTCTGGGGCCAACGTCCTGACTTTC. Translating gives CASSQRSSGANVLTF.